This T cell receptor beta chain comes out of a study of response to subunit inactivated influenza vaccine. Study-wide points: Researchers suggested that each seasonal influenza vaccination recruits few new T cells.

V lost 5 bases and J lost 5; bases outside the gene matches: 5. The CDR3 length is 15 residues. The germline CDR1 and CDR2 sequences are MNHNS and SASEGT. This clonotype has just a few counts. What it binds is not known. TCRdb reprocessed the RT-PCR reads with MiXCR, giving one entry per CDR3 protein. The sample holds 800,000 or so distinct CDR3 sequences, approximately 21% seen once. The chain has TRBV6-1 and TRBJ1-5; 11 nucleotides match TRBD1. The origin of this receptor is a man aged 50 to 59 who received an inactivated influenza vaccine. The specimen was PBMCs from blood, collected around 5 days after vaccination. The CDR3 is CASSPRDRGDQPQHF. CDR3 DNA sequence: TGTGCCAGCAGTCCACGGGACAGGGGGGATCAGCCCCAGCATTTT.